These 26 T cell receptor beta chains came from one sample sequenced in a study of regulatory T cells in long-lasting Graves disease. Construction of the TCR beta libraries employed iRepertoire HTBI primers in conjunction with Arm-PCR of CDR3 regions. TCRdb reanalysed the multiplex PCR reads using MiXCR and keeps one entry per CDR3 protein. The data show about 290,000 distinct CDR3 sequences, roughly 21% seen once. Time point noted: persistent/refractory GD, antithyroid drugs over 5 years with positive TRAb. After RNA was extracted from PBMCs, the TCR library was made from it. Sequencing used peripheral blood mononuclear cells (PBMCs), obtained when the disease was refractory, from a patient treated with antithyroid drugs. The receptors stem from a female donor with Graves disease.

This clonotype was observed many times. The V call is TRBV12-3 or TRBV12-4, the J call TRBJ2-7; 8 nucleotides align to TRBD2. With 5 bases clipped from V and 2 bases from J, the junction kept 5 bases outside the gene matches. The CDR3 runs 14 residues. The CDR3 nucleotides are TGTGCCAGCAGTGCCGAACTAGCGGCCTACGAGCAGTACTTC. This encodes CASSAELAAYEQYF.

This clonotype was seen ten or more times. This sequence joins TRBV28 and TRBJ2-7; D gene unclear. The CDR3 totals 15 residues. Germline CDR1 is MDHEN and CDR2 is SYDVKM. Trimming pared 5 bases from V and 2 bases from J, leaving 16 bases between. The CDR3 sequence is CASSLRRTVTYEQYF. The CDR3 bases are TGTGCCAGCAGTCTCCGACGGACGGTTACCTACGAGCAGTACTTC.

In nucleotides, the CDR3 is TGTGCCAGCAGCACCCTTCAGGAGACCCAGTACTTC. Translation: CASSTLQETQYF. This chain links TRBV6-1 with TRBJ2-5; D not certain. The V gene's germline CDR1 is MNHNS and CDR2 SASEGT. The CDR3 has 12 amino acids. Trimming stripped 6 bases from V and 5 bases from J, with 10 bases between.

This clonotype appeared a few times. This rearrangement joins TRBV27 to TRBJ2-5; D is ambiguous. This CDR3 is 15 amino acids long. The V gene's germline CDR1 is MNHEY and CDR2 SMNVEV (reference sequence). V was clipped by 5 bases and J by 2 bases, with 15 bases between them. CDR3 protein: CASSLQMIPQETQYF. Here the CDR3 DNA reads TGTGCCAGCAGTCTCCAAATGATCCCTCAAGAGACCCAGTACTTC.

This sequence joins TRBV5-1 and TRBJ2-7; 7 bases align to TRBD2. The CDR3 extends over 15 amino acids. The V and J ends lost 0 bases and 7 bases, in that order; junction bases with no gene match: 10. The germline V gene encodes CDR1 SGHRS and CDR2 YFSETQ. The CDR3 DNA reads as TGCGCCAGCAGCTTGGAAGCTAGCGGAGGAAGGGAGCAGTACTTC. Its translation: CASSLEASGGREQYF.

This clonotype was detected many times. The chain carries TRBV2 and TRBJ1-1, with D tentatively TRBD1 (5 bases). V lost 11 bases, J lost 6 bases, and 22 bases lay in between. CDR3 length equals 14 residues. Germline-derived CDR1 and CDR2 are SNHLY and FYNNEI. CDR3 DNA: TGTGCCGGGGGGGGTTCGATTTTTTACCCTGAAGCTTTCTTT. Protein product: CAGGGSIFYPEAFF.

Points on this clonotype: This may come from a read error, since a much larger clone is one base off. The chain combines TRBV7-2 with TRBJ2-7; D is possibly TRBD2 (5 bases). The V end was cut by 4 bases, the J end by 5 bases, with 18 bases between. Germline V lookup: CDR1 SGHTA, CDR2 FQGNSA. CDR3 length: 15 residues. The CDR3 sequence is CASSSATVEAHEQYF. CDR3 DNA sequence: TGTGCCAGCAGCTCCGCGACGGTGGAGGCCCACGAGCAGTACTTC.

This CDR3 is CASSPGLAVNPNEQYF. CDR3 DNA sequence: TGTGCCAGCAGTCCCGGACTAGCGGTCAACCCCAACGAGCAGTACTTC. The chain employs TRBV7-8 and TRBJ2-7; 10 bases fit TRBD2. Germline assignment: CDR1 SGHVS and CDR2 FQNEAQ. The V and J ends lost 6 bases and 5 bases, in that order; junction bases with no gene match: 13. The CDR3 length is 16 residues.

The CDR3 reads CASSYLQDGSHEQYF. CDR3 in DNA: TGTGCCAGCAGTTATCTGCAAGACGGCTCGCACGAGCAGTACTTC. The V and J genes are TRBV6-5 and TRBJ2-7; no firm D call. Germline V gene data show CDR1 as MNHEY and CDR2 as SVGAGI. The CDR3 runs 15 residues. V was shortened by 3 bases and J by 5 bases, with 17 bases between the two germline ends.

In this sample, this clonotype turned up many times. V usage is TRBV20-1 and J usage is TRBJ1-2; D not resolved. Trimming pared 2 bases from V and 4 bases from J, leaving 2 bases between. The CDR3 consists of 10 residues. The germline CDR1 and CDR2 sequences are DFQATT and SNEGSKA (reference sequence). This chain's CDR3 is CSARTYGYTF. For the CDR3, the DNA is TGCAGTGCTAGAACCTATGGCTACACCTTC.

Remarks on this clonotype: With only one base between it and a far larger clone, this is likely a read error. The gene calls are TRBV11-2 and TRBJ2-5, with 10 positions matching TRBD2. Trimming took 5 bases from V and 0 from J; bases not matched to a gene: 3. The germline CDR1 and CDR2 sequences are SGHAT and FQNNGV. The CDR3 sequence is 15 residues long. CDR3 sequence reads: CASSGLAEYQETQYF. Written as DNA, the CDR3 is TGTGCCAGCAGCGGACTAGCGGAGTACCAAGAGACCCAGTACTTC.

V is TRBV27 and J is TRBJ1-4; TRBD1 agrees at 9 bases. The CDR3 totals 14 residues. With V trimmed by 10 bases and J by 8 bases, 11 bases remained unmatched. CDR1 is MNHEY and CDR2 is SMNVEV in the germline V gene (reference sequence). CDR3 DNA: TGTGCCACTGCCTCCGGGACAGGGAAAGAAAAACTGTTTTTT. This gives the protein CATASGTGKEKLFF. The variable domain in full, completed from reference TRBV27 and TRBJ1-4, reads EAQVTQNPRYLITVTGKKLTVTCSQNMNHEYMSWYRQDPGLGLRQIYYSMNVEVTDKGDVPEGYKVSRKEKRNFPLILESPSPNQTSLYFCATASGTGKEKLFFGSGTQLSVL.

The chain links TRBV7-9 to TRBJ2-1, with D perhaps TRBD1 (6 bases). CDR3 length equals 14 residues. CDR1 and CDR2 (germline): SEHNR, FQNEAQ (reference sequence). Trimming took 5 bases from V and 5 from J, leaving 13 bases between them. The DNA for the CDR3 is TGTGCCAGCAGCCAGGTGGACAGTAACAATGAGCAGTTCTTC. Amino acid sequence: CASSQVDSNNEQFF. Using reference TRBV7-9 and TRBJ2-1 for the parts outside the CDR3, the full variable domain is DTGVSQNPRHKITKRGQNVTFRCDPISEHNRLYWYRQTLGQGPEFLTYFQNEAQLEKSRLLSDRFSAERPKGSFSTLEIQRTEQGDSAMYLCASSQVDSNNEQFFGPGTRLTVL.

This clonotype was counted many times. The chain couples TRBV28 to TRBJ2-7; 7 nucleotides agree with TRBD1. This CDR3 contains 12 residues. The germline V gene has CDR1 MDHEN and CDR2 SYDVKM. V gave up 5 bases and J gave up 3 bases; unmatched junction bases: 1. The CDR3 reads CASSGDSYEQYF. CDR3 nucleotide sequence: TGTGCCAGCAGTGGGGACAGCTACGAGCAGTACTTC.

The CDR3 is CASSSRGAYEQYF. DNA of the CDR3: TGTGCCAGCAGCTCTCGGGGCGCCTACGAGCAGTACTTC. This chain joins TRBV7-9 and TRBJ2-7, with D perhaps matching TRBD1 or TRBD2 (5 bases each). CDR1 and CDR2 from the germline V gene are SEHNR and FQNEAQ (reference sequence). The CDR3 consists of 13 residues. The V end lost 4 bases, the J end lost 2 bases, and 9 bases lay between the germline ends.

The J gene is TRBJ2-1, the V gene TRBV24-1; TRBD2 aligns across 8 bases. With V trimmed by 9 bases and J by 13 bases, 13 bases remained unmatched. CDR3 size: 13 residues. CDR1 is KGHDR and CDR2 is SFDVKD in the germline V gene. The CDR3 sequence: CATRPSAGVSQFF. CDR3 in DNA: TGTGCCACCCGCCCCTCAGCGGGGGTAAGTCAGTTCTTC.

This clonotype was seen ten or more times. V gene TRBV7-8 combines with J gene TRBJ1-5; D remains unclear. The CDR3 consists of 16 residues. The ends were cut back, 2 bases at V and 3 bases at J, with 14 bases in the middle. Per germline, CDR1 SGHVS and CDR2 FQNEAQ. The CDR3 region has the DNA TGTGCCAGCAGCTTAACGCCCCGCGGGCTCAATCAGCCCCAGCATTTT. Protein: CASSLTPRGLNQPQHF. The full variable domain, rest sourced from reference TRBV7-8 and TRBJ1-5, is GAGVSQSPRYKVAKRGQDVALRCDPISGHVSLFWYQQALGQGPEFLTYFQNEAQLDKSGLPSDRFFAERPEGSVSTLKIQRTQQEDSAVYLCASSLTPRGLNQPQHFGDGTRLSIL.

This chain uses TRBV15 with TRBJ2-4, with 7 nucleotides matching TRBD2. CDR3 length equals 21 residues. Germline assignment: CDR1 LNHNV and CDR2 YYDKDF (reference sequence). V trimming: 0 bases; J trimming: 3 bases; junction bases outside the gene matches: 20. This CDR3 is CATSRDPISASGLLGKNIQYF. The CDR3 nucleotides read TGTGCCACCAGCAGAGACCCTATCTCCGCATCGGGACTATTGGGCAAAAACATTCAGTACTTC.

This clonotype was seen at least ten times. The chain recombines TRBV13 with TRBJ2-7; D unclear. The ends were cut back, 0 bases at V and 0 bases at J, with 9 bases in the middle. The CDR3 has 15 residues. CDR1 is PRHDT and CDR2 is FYEKMQ in the germline V gene (reference sequence). This chain's CDR3 is CASSLGTFSSYEQYF. The CDR3 DNA follows: TGTGCCAGCAGCTTAGGGACGTTCAGCTCCTACGAGCAGTACTTC.

This clonotype was recorded many times. The chain links TRBV11-2 to TRBJ2-4, with TRBD1 matching over 7 bases. With 8 bases clipped from V and 7 bases from J, the junction kept 2 bases outside the gene matches. The germline gives CDR1 SGHAT, CDR2 FQNNGV. There are 11 residues in the CDR3. The CDR3 loop reads CASATGNIQYF. Here the CDR3 DNA reads TGTGCCAGCGCGACAGGGAACATTCAGTACTTC.

This clonotype appeared many times. This sequence joins TRBV28 and TRBJ2-7; TRBD2 agrees at 10 bases. The germline gives CDR1 MDHEN, CDR2 SYDVKM. The CDR3 has 14 amino acids. Unmatched junction bases numbered 7, after V lost 7 bases and J lost 4 bases. CDR3 protein: CASTLSGRAYEQYF. DNA for the CDR3: TGTGCCAGCACCCTCAGCGGGAGGGCGTACGAGCAGTACTTC.

Of note for this clonotype: This sequence may be a read error, since a much larger clone differs from it by one base. The J gene is TRBJ1-1, the V gene TRBV27; a possible D gene is TRBD1 (5 bases). Per germline, CDR1 MNHEY and CDR2 SMNVEV (reference sequence). V lost 3 bases and J lost 0, with 23 bases in between. This CDR3 spans 19 amino acids. CDR3 coding DNA: TGTGCCAGCAGTTTGCGGGGGGTCTGGACGTTCGACATGAACACTGAAGCTTTCTTT. Its protein is CASSLRGVWTFDMNTEAFF.

Only a few counts were recorded for this clonotype. The chain is built from TRBV6-1 and TRBJ2-4; 10 bases match TRBD1. Germline lookup yields CDR1 MNHNS and CDR2 SASEGT. With V trimmed by 5 bases and J by 2 bases, 3 bases remained unmatched. CDR3 size: 15 residues. The CDR3 sequence is CASSTDRGPKNIQYF. The CDR3 nucleotides read TGTGCCAGCAGTACCGACAGGGGGCCCAAAAACATTCAGTACTTC.

This clonotype came up a few times. The chain is built from TRBV6-1 and TRBJ2-7; 7 positions agree with TRBD1. Germline CDR1 MNHNS, CDR2 SASEGT. With 5 bases clipped from V and 1 base from J, the junction kept 8 bases outside the gene matches. The CDR3 contains 15 residues. DNA of the CDR3: TGTGCCAGCAGTACCCTAAGGGGGCAATCCTACGAGCAGTACTTC. Its protein product is CASSTLRGQSYEQYF.

This chain connects TRBV27 to TRBJ1-5; D unresolved. CDR1 MNHEY and CDR2 SMNVEV come from the germline V gene (reference sequence). CDR3 length equals 13 residues. Trimming took off 4 bases at V and 4 bases at J, with 8 bases between the two ends. CDR3 DNA: TGTGCCAGCAGTTCCCGACAAAATCAGCCCCAGCATTTT. Translated, it gives CASSSRQNQPQHF.

Comment on this clonotype: Since a much larger clone is just one base distant, this may be a read error. This chain connects TRBV3-1 to TRBJ2-7; weak D call: TRBD1 (5 bases). This CDR3 region has 14 residues. From germline, CDR1 is LGHDT and CDR2 YNNKEL (reference sequence). V was cut by 3 bases and J by 6 bases, with 15 bases left in between. CDR3 residues: CASSQGRDSFEQYF. In DNA form, the CDR3 reads TGTGCCAGCAGCCAGGGCCGCGACAGCTTCGAGCAGTACTTC.